The 25 T cell receptor beta chains below all came from one sample that was sequenced in a study of T cell repertoires in cytomegalovirus infection. These receptors have no identified antigens. TCRdb analysed the reads with MiXCR anew, one entry per CDR3 protein. The sample shows hundreds of thousands of distinct CDR3 sequences, roughly a third of them seen only once. Specimen: cultured CD8+ T cells from PBMCs, collected from culture after CMV antigen stimulation. All receptors derive from a human donor in good health (CMV status not recorded). Some clones in this sample may be carry-over from other donors' samples.

About this clonotype itself: Mismatch with germline at one junction end may stem from a read error. V usage is TRBV4-1 and J usage is TRBJ2-7; D is unclear. The V gene's germline CDR1 is MGHRA and CDR2 YSYEKL. This CDR3 region has 12 residues. The CDR3 loop is CASSQDEYELYF. The CDR3 DNA is TGCGCCAGCAGCCAAGATGAATACGAGCTGTACTTC.

The gene calls are TRBV12-3 or TRBV12-4 and TRBJ1-2; a weak D match, TRBD1 (5 bases). V was shortened by 4 bases and J by 3 bases, with 12 bases between the two germline ends. The CDR3 loop spans 14 amino acids. In DNA, the CDR3 is TGTGCCAGCAGTTCAACGGGGGTCTACTATGGCTACACCTTC. This encodes CASSSTGVYYGYTF.

The chain is built from TRBV15 and TRBJ2-2, with 7 bases matching TRBD1. J was trimmed by 1 base and V by 5 bases; bases with no gene match: 7. Germline-derived CDR1 and CDR2 are LNHNV and YYDKDF (reference sequence). The CDR3 sequence is 16 residues long. The CDR3 DNA follows: TGTGCCACCAGCCACGGGGACAGACTGAACACCGGGGAGCTGTTTTTT. Encoded protein: CATSHGDRLNTGELFF.

This clonotype has more than one count but fewer than ten. The V and J genes are TRBV7-9 and TRBJ1-2; D is perhaps TRBD1 (6 bases). Germline V gene sequence: CDR1 SEHNR, CDR2 FQNEAQ (reference sequence). The CDR3 extends over 18 amino acids. Trimming took off 7 bases at V and 1 base at J, with 25 bases between the two ends. The CDR3 reads CASTSARGRRDGNYGYTF. The CDR3 coding sequence is TGTGCCAGCACCTCAGCCCGGGGGCGAAGGGATGGTAACTATGGCTACACCTTC. Filled out from reference TRBV7-9 and TRBJ1-2, the complete variable domain reads DTGVSQNPRHKITKRGQNVTFRCDPISEHNRLYWYRQTLGQGPEFLTYFQNEAQLEKSRLLSDRFSAERPKGSFSTLEIQRTEQGDSAMYLCASTSARGRRDGNYGYTFGSGTRLTVV.

With respect to this clonotype: An end of the junction does not agree with germline; a read error may underlie this. The V call is TRBV28, the J call TRBJ2-4, with 9 bases lining up with TRBD1. Germline V gives CDR1 MDHEN, CDR2 SYDVKM. The length of the CDR3 is 23 residues. Here the CDR3 reads CVSSFPTRNTGGKRITAKNIQYF. In DNA, the CDR3 is TGTGTCAGCAGTTTTCCTACCCGGAATACAGGGGGCAAAAGGATAACCGCCAAAAACATTCAGTACTTC.

The chain recombines TRBV4-1 with TRBJ1-2; a weak D match, TRBD1 (5 bases). Trimming removed 0 bases at V and 7 bases at J, with 15 bases between. Looked up from germline, CDR1 is MGHRA and CDR2 is YSYEKL. The CDR3 spans 15 residues. The CDR3 region is CASSQDLRGAGGYTF. CDR3 sequence (DNA): TGCGCCAGCAGCCAAGATTTGAGAGGGGCGGGTGGCTACACCTTC.

This clonotype was observed a few times. V is TRBV4-1 and J is TRBJ2-1, with TRBD2 identical over 12 bases. The J segment lost 6 bases and the V segment lost 4 bases, leaving 10 bases of the junction unmatched. CDR3 length: 17 amino acids. Germline CDR1 reads MGHRA; CDR2 reads YSYEKL. Written as DNA, the CDR3 is TGCGCCAGCAGCCGGGGCCTTCTAGCGGGGGGGCCCAATGAGCAGTTCTTC. The encoded protein is CASSRGLLAGGPNEQFF.

This chain connects TRBV7-4 to TRBJ1-4, with 9 positions matching TRBD1. This CDR3 has 15 residues. The trim removed 4 bases at V and 8 bases at J, leaving 8 bases unmatched. CDR1 and CDR2 from the germline V gene are SGHVT and SQSDAQ. CDR3: CASSWGTGLKEKLFF. CDR3 bases: TGTGCCAGCAGCTGGGGGACAGGGTTGAAGGAAAAACTGTTTTTT.

This clonotype came up a few times. The V and J genes are TRBV12-3 or TRBV12-4 and TRBJ2-7; D not resolved. This CDR3 has 12 residues. The V end lost 2 bases, the J end lost 2 bases, and 4 bases lay between the germline ends. CDR3 nucleotides: TGTGCCAGCAGTTTAACTACCTACGAGCAGTACTTC. It yields the protein CASSLTTYEQYF.

This clonotype has only a few counts. The CDR3 reads CASSRARTGPYNEQFF. In DNA, the CDR3 is TGTGCCAGCAGCCGCGCTAGGACAGGTCCCTACAATGAGCAGTTCTTC. The chain recombines TRBV6-2 or TRBV6-3 with TRBJ2-1; 7 nucleotides match TRBD1. This CDR3 region has 16 residues. The germline V gene has CDR1 MNHEY and CDR2 SVGEGT. V shed 6 bases, J shed 2 bases, and the junction held 10 bases outside the gene matches.

As for this clonotype: Compared with germline, one end of the junction differs, possibly owing to a read error. This chain connects TRBV7-7 to TRBJ2-1; 8 bases line up with TRBD2. CDR1 is SSHAT and CDR2 is FNYEAQ in the germline V gene (reference sequence). This CDR3 has 15 amino acids. CDR3 in DNA: TGTGCTAGCAGCCTCCGGGGGGGGGTAAACAATGAGCAGTTCTTC. It yields the protein CASSLRGGVNNEQFF.

This clonotype has ten or more counts. V and J are TRBV7-6 and TRBJ2-2; D remains ambiguous. The V gene lost 8 bases and the J gene lost 4 bases, with 17 bases spanning the gap. Germline CDR1 SGHVS, CDR2 FNYEAQ. The CDR3 is made up of 15 amino acids. CDR3 region: CASAFPRGFTGELFF. The CDR3 DNA is TGTGCCAGCGCGTTCCCTAGAGGTTTCACCGGGGAGCTGTTTTTT.

This clonotype appeared many times. This chain links TRBV6-1 with TRBJ2-7; D call uncertain. The CDR3 is 14 amino acids. V lost 2 bases to trimming and J lost 2 bases, with 10 bases between them. In germline, CDR1 is MNHNS, CDR2 SASEGT. The CDR3 sequence: CASSELGIPYEQYF. The CDR3 bases are TGTGCCAGCAGTGAATTAGGGATCCCCTACGAGCAGTACTTC.

The rearrangement links TRBV9 to TRBJ1-6; D is unclear. The germline V gene has CDR1 SGDLS and CDR2 YYNGEE. This CDR3 is built from 14 residues. Trimming cost V 3 bases and J 7 bases, with 11 bases left between them. The CDR3 region has the DNA TGTGCCAGCAGCGCCTCAGAGAGAAATTCACCCCTCCACTTT. Translated, it gives CASSASERNSPLHF.

The CDR3 DNA reads as TGTGCCAGCAGCTTTCCAGGGGGCTTTACGCAGTTCTTC. Protein: CASSFPGGFTQFF. This sequence joins TRBV7-9 and TRBJ2-1, with TRBD1 matching over 8 bases. CDR1 SEHNR and CDR2 FQNEAQ come from the germline V gene (reference sequence). J lost 12 bases, V lost 3 bases, and 7 bases had no gene match. This CDR3 comprises 13 residues.

This clonotype has at least ten counts. The rearrangement joins TRBV7-2 to TRBJ2-3, with no clear D. The V end was cut by 2 bases, the J end by 4 bases, with 4 bases between. The length of the CDR3 is 12 residues. CDR1 and CDR2 (germline): SGHTA, FQGNSA. CDR3 nucleotide sequence: TGTGCCAGCAGCTTACAACCAGATACGCAGTATTTT. Protein product: CASSLQPDTQYF.

The chain employs TRBV7-9 and TRBJ2-2, with 10 bases lining up with TRBD2. This CDR3 region has 14 residues. Germline lookup yields CDR1 SEHNR and CDR2 FQNEAQ (reference sequence). J gave up 5 bases and V 5 bases, and 2 bases lay outside the gene matches. This CDR3 reads CASSQRGGTGELFF. Here the CDR3 DNA reads TGTGCCAGCAGCCAGCGGGGGGGAACCGGGGAGCTGTTTTTT.

CDR3 DNA: TGTGCCAGCAGCCCTCAGGCTGAAGCTTTCTTT. This codes for CASSPQAEAFF. The chain has TRBV9 and TRBJ1-1, with D uncertain. This CDR3 contains 11 residues. V dropped 4 bases and J dropped 6 bases, with 7 bases sitting between them. In germline, CDR1 is SGDLS, CDR2 YYNGEE.

This chain uses TRBV9 with TRBJ1-6; a weak D match, TRBD1 (6 bases). The CDR3 sequence is 15 residues long. Germline V gene lookup returns CDR1 SGDLS and CDR2 YYNGEE. Trimming took off 0 bases at V and 7 bases at J, with 11 bases between the two ends. The CDR3 sequence is CASSVDGGGNSPLHF. In DNA form, the CDR3 reads TGTGCCAGCAGCGTAGACGGGGGGGGCAATTCACCCCTCCACTTT.

This clonotype was counted between two and nine times. The CDR3 coding sequence is TGTGCCAGCAGCCCTCGGGACACCCCCTACGAGCAGTACTTC. This gives the protein CASSPRDTPYEQYF. This rearrangement joins TRBV7-9 to TRBJ2-7; TRBD1 might be the D (6 bases). Trimming left V 5 bases short and J 2 bases short, with 13 bases between. The CDR3 runs to 14 residues. Per germline, CDR1 SEHNR and CDR2 FQNEAQ (reference sequence). The variable domain in full, with the rest retrieved from reference TRBV7-9 and TRBJ2-7, is DTGVSQNPRHKITKRGQNVTFRCDPISEHNRLYWYRQTLGQGPEFLTYFQNEAQLEKSRLLSDRFSAERPKGSFSTLEIQRTEQGDSAMYLCASSPRDTPYEQYFGPGTRLTVT.

The J gene is TRBJ2-1, the V gene TRBV20-1; D ambiguous. This CDR3 is 15 amino acids long. The V and J ends lost 6 bases and 0 bases respectively, with 15 bases between them. Germline CDR1 and CDR2: DFQATT and SNEGSKA (reference sequence). CDR3 sequence: CSAQDPRSSYNEQFF. For the CDR3, the DNA is TGCAGTGCCCAAGACCCTAGATCCTCCTACAATGAGCAGTTCTTC.

V and J are TRBV4-3 and TRBJ2-1, with 14 bases aligning to TRBD2. This CDR3 is 18 amino acids long. CDR1 and CDR2 (germline): LGHNA, YSLEER. V trimming: 2 bases; J trimming: 4 bases; junction bases outside the gene matches: 7. The CDR3 loop reads CASSQPGTSGGLYNEQFF. CDR3 bases: TGCGCCAGCAGCCAACCCGGGACTAGCGGGGGCCTATACAATGAGCAGTTCTTC.

In its sample, this clonotype was seen many times. This chain uses TRBV7-9 with TRBJ1-1; the match to TRBD1 covers 10 bases. The CDR3 is 16 residues long. The trim removed 0 bases at V and 3 bases at J, leaving 4 bases unmatched. Germline V gives CDR1 SEHNR, CDR2 FQNEAQ (reference sequence). This chain's CDR3 is CASSLAGQGKDTEAFF. CDR3 DNA sequence: TGTGCCAGCAGCTTAGCGGGACAGGGGAAGGACACTGAAGCTTTCTTT. The variable domain in full, with the rest retrieved from reference TRBV7-9 and TRBJ1-1, is DTGVSQNPRHKITKRGQNVTFRCDPISEHNRLYWYRQTLGQGPEFLTYFQNEAQLEKSRLLSDRFSAERPKGSFSTLEIQRTEQGDSAMYLCASSLAGQGKDTEAFFGQGTRLTVV.

The chain carries TRBV7-9 and TRBJ2-3, with D perhaps being TRBD1 or TRBD2 (6 bases each). This CDR3 has 15 residues. Trimming left V 2 bases short and J 5 bases short, with 14 bases between. Germline V gene sequence: CDR1 SEHNR, CDR2 FQNEAQ (reference sequence). CDR3: CASSLRGAGLDTQYF. CDR3 nucleotides: TGTGCCAGCAGCTTAAGGGGGGCAGGGCTAGATACGCAGTATTTT. Drawing the rest from reference TRBV7-9 and TRBJ2-3, the complete variable domain is DTGVSQNPRHKITKRGQNVTFRCDPISEHNRLYWYRQTLGQGPEFLTYFQNEAQLEKSRLLSDRFSAERPKGSFSTLEIQRTEQGDSAMYLCASSLRGAGLDTQYFGPGTRLTVL.

This clonotype was found a few times. The chain recombines TRBV7-6 with TRBJ1-1; D is unresolved. Germline loops: CDR1 SGHVS, CDR2 FNYEAQ. The CDR3 sequence is 15 residues long. Trimming cost V 1 base and J 4 bases, with 13 bases left between them. CDR3 in amino acids: CASSLDPGGITEAFF. The CDR3 nucleotides read TGTGCCAGCAGCTTAGATCCGGGTGGAATCACTGAAGCTTTCTTT.